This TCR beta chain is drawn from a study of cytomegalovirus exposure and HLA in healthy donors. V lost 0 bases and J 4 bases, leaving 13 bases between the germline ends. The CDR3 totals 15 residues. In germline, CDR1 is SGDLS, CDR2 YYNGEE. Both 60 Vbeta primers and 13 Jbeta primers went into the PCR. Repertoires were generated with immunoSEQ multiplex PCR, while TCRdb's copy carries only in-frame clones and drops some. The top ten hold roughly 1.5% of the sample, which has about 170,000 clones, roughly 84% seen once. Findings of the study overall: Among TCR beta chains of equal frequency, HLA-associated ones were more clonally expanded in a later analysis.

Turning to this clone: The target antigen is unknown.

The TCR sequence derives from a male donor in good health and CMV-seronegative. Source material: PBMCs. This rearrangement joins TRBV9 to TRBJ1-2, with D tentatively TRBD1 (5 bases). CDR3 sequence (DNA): TGTGCCAGCAGCGTAGGGGGGGATCTAGGCTATGGCTACACCTTC. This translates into CASSVGGDLGYGYTF. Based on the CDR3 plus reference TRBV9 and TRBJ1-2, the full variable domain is DSGVTQTPKHLITATGQRVTLRCSPRSGDLSVYWYQQSLDQGLQFLIQYYNGEERAKGNILERFSAQQFPDLHSELNLSSLELGDSALYFCASSVGGDLGYGYTFGSGTRLTVV.